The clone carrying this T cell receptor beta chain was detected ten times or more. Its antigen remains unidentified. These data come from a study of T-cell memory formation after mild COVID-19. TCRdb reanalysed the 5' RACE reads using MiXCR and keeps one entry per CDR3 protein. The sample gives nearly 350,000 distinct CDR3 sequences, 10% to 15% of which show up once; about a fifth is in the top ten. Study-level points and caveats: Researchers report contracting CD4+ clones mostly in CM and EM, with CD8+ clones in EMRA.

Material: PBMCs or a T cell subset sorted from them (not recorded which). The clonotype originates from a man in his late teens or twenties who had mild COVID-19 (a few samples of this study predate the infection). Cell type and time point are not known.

CDR3 DNA: TGTGCCACCAGTGAATCGACAGGGTGGGGTACGCAGTATTTT. It encodes CATSESTGWGTQYF. The chain employs TRBV24-1 and TRBJ2-3, with 7 bases matching TRBD1. V lost 4 bases and J lost 8; bases outside the gene matches: 8. Looked up from germline, CDR1 is KGHDR and CDR2 is SFDVKD. This CDR3 comprises 14 residues.